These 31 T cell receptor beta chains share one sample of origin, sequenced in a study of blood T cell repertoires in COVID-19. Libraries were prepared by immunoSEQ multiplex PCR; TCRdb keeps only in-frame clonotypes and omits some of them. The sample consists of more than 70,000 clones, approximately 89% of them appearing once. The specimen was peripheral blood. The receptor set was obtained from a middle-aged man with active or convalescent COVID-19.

CDR3: CASSPSGTGAIYEQYV. As DNA, the CDR3 is TGTGCCAGCAGCCCTTCCGGGACAGGGGCCATCTACGAGCAGTACGTC. The chain recombines TRBV7-2 with TRBJ2-7; TRBD1 agrees at 10 bases. There are 16 residues in the CDR3. The V gene end was trimmed by 5 bases and the J gene end by 3 bases; junction bases not matched to a gene: 10. Germline CDR1 is SGHTA and CDR2 is FQGNSA.

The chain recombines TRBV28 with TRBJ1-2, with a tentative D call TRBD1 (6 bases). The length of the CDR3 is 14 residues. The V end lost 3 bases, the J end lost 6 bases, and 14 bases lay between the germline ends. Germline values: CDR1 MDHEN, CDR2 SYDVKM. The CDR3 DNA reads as TGTGCCAGCAGTTTGAGGGGGGGTTGGGATGGCTACACCTTC. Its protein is CASSLRGGWDGYTF.

CDR3 sequence: CATPDRGTEAFF. Written as DNA, the CDR3 is TGTGCCACCCCGGACAGGGGCACTGAAGCTTTCTTT. The V call is TRBV19, the J call TRBJ1-1, with 9 bases that match TRBD1. This CDR3 is built from 12 residues. Germline V CDR1 and CDR2: LNHDA, SQIVND (reference sequence). Germline trimming cut 10 bases from V and 4 bases from J; bases unmatched to any gene: 4.

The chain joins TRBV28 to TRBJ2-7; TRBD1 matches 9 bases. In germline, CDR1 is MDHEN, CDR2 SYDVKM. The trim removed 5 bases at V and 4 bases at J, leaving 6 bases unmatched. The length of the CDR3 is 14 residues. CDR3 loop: CASSGGQGWYEQYV. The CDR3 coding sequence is TGTGCCAGCAGTGGCGGACAGGGGTGGTACGAGCAGTACGTC.

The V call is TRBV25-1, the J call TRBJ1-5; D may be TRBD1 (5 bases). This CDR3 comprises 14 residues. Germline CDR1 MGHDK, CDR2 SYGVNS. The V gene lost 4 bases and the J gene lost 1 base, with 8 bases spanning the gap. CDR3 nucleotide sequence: TGTGCCAGCAGTGGGGGGGTAAGCAATCAGCCCCAGCATTTT. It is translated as CASSGGVSNQPQHF. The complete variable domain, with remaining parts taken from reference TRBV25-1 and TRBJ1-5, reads EADIYQTPRYLVIGTGKKITLECSQTMGHDKMYWYQQDPGMELHLIHYSYGVNSTEKGDLSSESTVSRIRTEHFPLTLESARPSHTSQYLCASSGGVSNQPQHFGDGTRLSIL.

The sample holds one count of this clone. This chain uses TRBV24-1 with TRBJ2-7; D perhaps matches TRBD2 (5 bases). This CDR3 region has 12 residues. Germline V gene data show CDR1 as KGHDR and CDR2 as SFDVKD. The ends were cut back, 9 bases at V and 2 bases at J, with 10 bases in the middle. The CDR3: CATLGVPYEQYF. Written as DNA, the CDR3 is TGTGCCACCCTCGGGGTTCCCTACGAGCAGTACTTC.

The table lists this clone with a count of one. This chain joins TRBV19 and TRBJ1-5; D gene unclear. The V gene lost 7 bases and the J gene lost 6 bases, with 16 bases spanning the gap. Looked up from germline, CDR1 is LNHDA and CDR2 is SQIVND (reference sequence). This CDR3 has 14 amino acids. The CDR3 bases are TGTGCCAGTACCCGAACCGCACTTGGTCAGCCCCAGCATTTT. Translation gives CASTRTALGQPQHF.

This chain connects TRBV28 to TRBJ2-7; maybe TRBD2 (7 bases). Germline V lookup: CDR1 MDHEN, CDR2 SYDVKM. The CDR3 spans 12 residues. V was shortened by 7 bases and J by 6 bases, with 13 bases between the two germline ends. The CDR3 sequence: CASTQGGGEQYV. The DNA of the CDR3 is TGTGCCAGCACCCAGGGAGGGGGCGAGCAGTACGTC.

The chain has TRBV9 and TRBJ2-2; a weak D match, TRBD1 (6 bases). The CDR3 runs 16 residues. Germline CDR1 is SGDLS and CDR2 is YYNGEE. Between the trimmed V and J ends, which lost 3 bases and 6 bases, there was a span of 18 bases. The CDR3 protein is CASSGYRDQRPGELFF. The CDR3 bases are TGTGCCAGCAGCGGATACAGGGACCAGAGGCCCGGGGAGCTGTTTTTT. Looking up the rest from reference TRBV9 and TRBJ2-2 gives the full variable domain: DSGVTQTPKHLITATGQRVTLRCSPRSGDLSVYWYQQSLDQGLQFLIQYYNGEERAKGNILERFSAQQFPDLHSELNLSSLELGDSALYFCASSGYRDQRPGELFFGEGSRLTVL.

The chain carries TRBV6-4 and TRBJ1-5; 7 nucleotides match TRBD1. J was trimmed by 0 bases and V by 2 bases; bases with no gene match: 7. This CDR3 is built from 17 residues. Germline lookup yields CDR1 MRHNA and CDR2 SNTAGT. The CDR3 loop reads CASSDRGTAISNQPQHF. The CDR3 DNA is TGTGCCAGCAGTGACAGGGGGACAGCGATTAGCAATCAGCCCCAGCATTTT.

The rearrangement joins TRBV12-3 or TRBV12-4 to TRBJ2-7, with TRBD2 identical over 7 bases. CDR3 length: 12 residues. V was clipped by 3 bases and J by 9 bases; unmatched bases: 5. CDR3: CASSLGGTAQYF. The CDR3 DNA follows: TGTGCCAGCAGTTTGGGGGGGACCGCGCAGTACTTC.

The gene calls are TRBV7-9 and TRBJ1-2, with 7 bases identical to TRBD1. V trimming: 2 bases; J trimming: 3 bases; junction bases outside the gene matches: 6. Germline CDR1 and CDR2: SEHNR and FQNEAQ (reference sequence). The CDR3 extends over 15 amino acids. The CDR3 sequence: CASSLFGQAYYGYTF. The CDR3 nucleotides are TGTGCCAGCAGCTTATTCGGACAGGCCTACTATGGCTACACCTTC.

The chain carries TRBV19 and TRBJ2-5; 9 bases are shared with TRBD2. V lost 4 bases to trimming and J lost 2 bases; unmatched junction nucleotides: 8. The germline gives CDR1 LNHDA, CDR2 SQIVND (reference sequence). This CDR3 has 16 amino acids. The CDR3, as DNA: TGTGCCAGTAGTAGGGGGAGCGGGGGGAGTCAAGAGACCCAGTACTTC. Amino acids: CASSRGSGGSQETQYF.

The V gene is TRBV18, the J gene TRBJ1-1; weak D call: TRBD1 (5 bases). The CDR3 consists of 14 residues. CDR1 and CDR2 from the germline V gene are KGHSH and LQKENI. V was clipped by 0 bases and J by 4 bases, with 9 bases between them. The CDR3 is CASSPPAGFTEAFF. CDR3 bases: TGTGCCAGCTCACCACCAGCAGGGTTCACTGAAGCTTTCTTT.

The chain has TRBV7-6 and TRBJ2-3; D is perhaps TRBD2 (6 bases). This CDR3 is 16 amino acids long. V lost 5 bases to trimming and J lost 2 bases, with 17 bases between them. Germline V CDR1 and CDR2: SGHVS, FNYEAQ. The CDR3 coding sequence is TGTGCCAGCAGCCGCTCTTCTAGCGAGTTCACAGATACGCAGTATTTT. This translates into CASSRSSSEFTDTQYF. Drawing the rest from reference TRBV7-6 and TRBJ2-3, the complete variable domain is GAGVSQSPRYKVTKRGQDVALRCDPISGHVSLYWYRQALGQGPEFLTYFNYEAQQDKSGLPNDRFSAERPEGSISTLTIQRTEQRDSAMYRCASSRSSSEFTDTQYFGPGTRLTVL.

DNA for the CDR3: TGTGCCAGCAGCTCGAGTCGCCTCCACAATGAGCAGTTCTTC. Encoded protein: CASSSSRLHNEQFF. V usage is TRBV7-2 and J usage is TRBJ2-1, with D unresolved. Trimming took off 4 bases at V and 5 bases at J, with 12 bases between the two ends. The length of the CDR3 is 14 residues. Germline V gene sequence: CDR1 SGHTA, CDR2 FQGNSA.

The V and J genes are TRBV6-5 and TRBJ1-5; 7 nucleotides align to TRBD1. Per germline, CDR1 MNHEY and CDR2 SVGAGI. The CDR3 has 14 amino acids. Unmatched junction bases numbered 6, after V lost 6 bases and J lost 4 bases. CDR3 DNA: TGTGCCAGCAGCCGGGGACAGATTAATCAGCCCCAGCATTTT. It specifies CASSRGQINQPQHF.

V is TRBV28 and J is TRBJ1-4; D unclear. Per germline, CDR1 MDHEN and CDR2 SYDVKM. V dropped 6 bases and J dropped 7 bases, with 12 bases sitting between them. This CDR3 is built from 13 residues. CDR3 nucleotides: TGTGCCAGCAGGCCAGTTGAAACTGAAAAACTGTTTTTT. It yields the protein CASRPVETEKLFF.

CDR3 sequence: CASSLSGTGVNTEAFF. In DNA form, the CDR3 reads TGTGCCAGCAGCTTATCCGGGACAGGGGTAAACACTGAAGCTTTCTTT. The chain couples TRBV11-2 to TRBJ1-1; 10 nucleotides line up with TRBD1. This CDR3 is 16 amino acids long. V trimming: 2 bases; J trimming: 2 bases; junction bases outside the gene matches: 5. Germline V lookup: CDR1 SGHAT, CDR2 FQNNGV.

CDR3 protein: CASSPDRGNMGAAEAFF. The CDR3 DNA sequence: TGTGCCAGTAGTCCAGACAGGGGAAATATGGGCGCTGCTGAAGCTTTCTTT. V gene TRBV19 combines with J gene TRBJ1-1; 8 nucleotides align to TRBD1. The junction had 17 bases not matched to a gene; V was cut back by 5 bases and J by 6 bases. Germline assignment: CDR1 LNHDA and CDR2 SQIVND (reference sequence). This CDR3 contains 17 residues.

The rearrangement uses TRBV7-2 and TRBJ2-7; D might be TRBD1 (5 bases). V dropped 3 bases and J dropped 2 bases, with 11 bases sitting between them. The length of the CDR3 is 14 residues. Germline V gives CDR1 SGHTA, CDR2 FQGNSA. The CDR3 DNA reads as TGTGCCAGCAGCTTCTCGCAGGGCACCTACGAGCAGTACTTC. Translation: CASSFSQGTYEQYF.

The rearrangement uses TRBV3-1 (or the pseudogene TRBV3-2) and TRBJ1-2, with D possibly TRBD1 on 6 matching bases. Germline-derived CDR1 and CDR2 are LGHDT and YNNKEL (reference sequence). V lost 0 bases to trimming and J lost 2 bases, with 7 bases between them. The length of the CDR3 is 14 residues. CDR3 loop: CASSQDQGNYGYTF. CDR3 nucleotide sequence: TGTGCCAGCAGCCAAGATCAGGGGAACTATGGCTACACCTTC.

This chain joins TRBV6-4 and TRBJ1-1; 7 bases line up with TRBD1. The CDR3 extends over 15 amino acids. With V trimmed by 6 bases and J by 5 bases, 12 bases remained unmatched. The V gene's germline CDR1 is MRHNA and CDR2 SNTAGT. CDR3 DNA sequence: TGTGCCAGCAGCCCTAGTGAGGGGGCGAGAACTGAAGCTTTCTTT. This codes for CASSPSEGARTEAFF.

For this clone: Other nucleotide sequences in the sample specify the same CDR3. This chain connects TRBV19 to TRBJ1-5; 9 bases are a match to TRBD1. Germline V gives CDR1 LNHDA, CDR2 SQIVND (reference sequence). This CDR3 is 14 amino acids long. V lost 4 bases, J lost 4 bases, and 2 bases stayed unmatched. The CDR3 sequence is CASSRDRENQPQHF. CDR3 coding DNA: TGTGCCAGTAGTAGGGACAGGGAAAATCAGCCCCAGCATTTT. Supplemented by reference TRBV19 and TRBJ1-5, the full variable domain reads DGGITQSPKYLFRKEGQNVTLSCEQNLNHDAMYWYRQDPGQGLRLIYYSQIVNDFQKGDIAEGYSVSREKKESFPLTVTSAQKNPTAFYLCASSRDRENQPQHFGDGTRLSIL.

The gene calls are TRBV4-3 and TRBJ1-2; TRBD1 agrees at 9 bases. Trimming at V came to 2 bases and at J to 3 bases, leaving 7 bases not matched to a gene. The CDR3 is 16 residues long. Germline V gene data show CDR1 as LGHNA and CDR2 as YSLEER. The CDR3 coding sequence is TGCGCCAGCAGCCAACCAGACAGGGGGAGCGACTATGGCTACACCTTC. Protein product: CASSQPDRGSDYGYTF.

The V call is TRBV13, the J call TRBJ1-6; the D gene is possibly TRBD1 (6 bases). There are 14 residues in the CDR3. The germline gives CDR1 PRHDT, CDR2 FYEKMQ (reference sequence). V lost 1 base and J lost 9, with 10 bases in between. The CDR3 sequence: CASSLASQGSPLHF. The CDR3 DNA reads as TGTGCCAGCAGCTTAGCCTCACAGGGTTCACCCCTCCACTTT.

The CDR3 DNA follows: TGTGCCAGCTCACCTGCAGGGGGCAGTGGCTACACCTTC. This encodes CASSPAGGSGYTF. The gene calls are TRBV18 and TRBJ1-2; 8 nucleotides line up with TRBD1. Unmatched junction bases numbered 4, after V lost 3 bases and J lost 7 bases. Looked up from germline, CDR1 is KGHSH and CDR2 is LQKENI. The CDR3 length is 13 residues.

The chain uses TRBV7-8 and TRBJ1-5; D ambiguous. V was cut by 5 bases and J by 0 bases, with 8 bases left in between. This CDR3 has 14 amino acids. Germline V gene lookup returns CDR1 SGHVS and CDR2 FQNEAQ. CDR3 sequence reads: CASSRVFSNQPQHF. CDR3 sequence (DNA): TGTGCCAGCAGCCGGGTCTTTAGCAATCAGCCCCAGCATTTT. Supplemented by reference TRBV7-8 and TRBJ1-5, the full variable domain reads GAGVSQSPRYKVAKRGQDVALRCDPISGHVSLFWYQQALGQGPEFLTYFQNEAQLDKSGLPSDRFFAERPEGSVSTLKIQRTQQEDSAVYLCASSRVFSNQPQHFGDGTRLSIL.

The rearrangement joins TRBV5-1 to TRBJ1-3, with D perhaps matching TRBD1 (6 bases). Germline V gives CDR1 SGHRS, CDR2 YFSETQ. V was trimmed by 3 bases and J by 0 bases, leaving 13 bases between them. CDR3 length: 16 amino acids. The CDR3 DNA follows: TGCGCCAGCAGCTCCGAGGGGGTCTACTCTGGAAACACCATATATTTT. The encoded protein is CASSSEGVYSGNTIYF.

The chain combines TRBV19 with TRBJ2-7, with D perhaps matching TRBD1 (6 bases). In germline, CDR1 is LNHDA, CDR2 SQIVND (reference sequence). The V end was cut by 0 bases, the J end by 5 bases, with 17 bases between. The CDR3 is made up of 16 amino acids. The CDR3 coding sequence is TGTGCCAGTAGTATAGATTCGGCCCGGGCAGGGGACGAGCAGTACTTC. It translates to CASSIDSARAGDEQYF.

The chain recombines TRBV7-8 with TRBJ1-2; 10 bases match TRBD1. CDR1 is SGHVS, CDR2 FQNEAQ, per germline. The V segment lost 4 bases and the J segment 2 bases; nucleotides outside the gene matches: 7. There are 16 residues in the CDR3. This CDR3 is CASSSRTGGTNYGYTF. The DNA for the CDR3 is TGTGCCAGCAGCTCCCGGACAGGGGGGACCAACTATGGCTACACCTTC.